This entry lists 3 T cell receptor beta chains sequenced from one sample in a study of graft-versus-host responses after intestinal transplantation. The data were produced by immunoSEQ multiplex PCR, yet TCRdb's version contains in-frame clones alone and is incomplete. The profile shows more than 10,000 clones, roughly 30% of them singletons. Sequences were derived from alloreactive CD4+ T cells from a mixed lymphocyte reaction culture, sampled before transplantation. Subset denoted: CFSE-low proliferating T cells sorted from approximately six-day pre-transplant mixed lymphocyte reaction (GvH or HvG direction). Receptor source: a human patient who was an organ donor for intestinal transplantation.

This rearrangement joins TRBV6-5 to TRBJ1-1; no clear D. Germline V lookup: CDR1 MNHEY, CDR2 SVGAGI. V was clipped by 5 bases and J by 3 bases, with 10 bases between them. This CDR3 contains 13 residues. CDR3 amino acids: CASSPRDYTEAFF. In DNA form, the CDR3 reads TGTGCCAGCAGTCCCCGGGATTACACTGAAGCTTTCTTT.

J is TRBJ1-2 and V is TRBV6-6, with a possible D match to TRBD1 (5 bases). V gave up 0 bases and J gave up 11 bases, with 19 bases separating them. Germline values: CDR1 MNHNY, CDR2 SVGAGI (reference sequence). The CDR3 loop spans 15 amino acids. The CDR3 DNA sequence: TGTGCCAGCAGTTACTCGGGGACGGCAGGGAGGAGTTACACCTTC. Translated: CASSYSGTAGRSYTF.

This clone was seen a few times. The J gene is TRBJ1-2, the V gene TRBV5-8; a weak D match, TRBD1 (5 bases). V dropped 8 bases and J dropped 6 bases, with 17 bases sitting between them. The CDR3 spans 13 residues. CDR1 SGHTS and CDR2 YDEGEE come from the germline V gene. CDR3 amino acids: CARSRGGADGYTF. CDR3 coding DNA: TGTGCCAGATCTCGGGGAGGGGCGGATGGCTACACCTTC. Looking up the rest from reference TRBV5-8 and TRBJ1-2 gives the full variable domain: EAGVTQSPTHLIKTRGQQATLRCSPISGHTSVYWYQQALGLGLQFLLWYDEGEERNRGNFPPRFSGRQFPNYSSELNVNALELEDSALYLCARSRGGADGYTFGSGTRLTVV.